The 10 T cell receptor beta chains listed next were all sequenced from one sample in a study of Ad26.COV2.S vaccination and SARS-CoV-2 variants (dated by TCRdb to about 2021). Taken with the paper, the label for treatment or condition translates to: around 19 received Ad26.COV2.S at low or high dose, single or two shots; a few received placebo; per-sample allocation not given. For vaccine and placebo recipients, the sequenced repertoires came from samples collected on day 63 after the first injection. The library was made by the immunoSEQ multiplex PCR assay. This is the immuneACCESS table as TCRdb keeps it, with only in-frame sequences that have V and J called. A part of the clones is gone; compared with another copy, unresolved V genes explain less than half, and the rest is unexplained. This sample comprises about 400,000 clones, approximately 92% of them detected only once. The top ten clonotypes cover less than 2% of the sample.

Material: peripheral blood, obtained in a trial of Ad26.COV2.S vaccine versus placebo. Receptors originate from a person between 18 and 65 years old who received the Ad26.COV2.S COVID-19 vaccine or a placebo.

The chain is built from TRBV30 and TRBJ1-5; 7 nucleotides align to TRBD1. Germline V lookup: CDR1 GTSNPN, CDR2 SVGIG (reference sequence). CDR3 size: 13 residues. Trimming took 6 bases from V and 1 from J; bases not matched to a gene: 3. DNA for the CDR3: TGTGCCTGTACAGGGGAGAGCAATCAGCCCCAGCATTTT. Translated: CACTGESNQPQHF.

The chain couples TRBV14 to TRBJ1-2, with 7 positions matching TRBD1. J gave up 7 bases and V 6 bases, and 8 bases lay outside the gene matches. This CDR3 is 13 amino acids long. The germline V gene has CDR1 SGHDN and CDR2 FVKESK. The CDR3 sequence: CASRGQDPFGYTF. The CDR3 nucleotides read TGTGCCAGCAGAGGACAGGACCCCTTTGGCTACACCTTC.

The chain recombines TRBV6-2 or TRBV6-3 with TRBJ1-5; D is perhaps TRBD1 (5 bases). V was cut by 0 bases and J by 7 bases, with 22 bases left in between. CDR3 length: 18 residues. Germline values: CDR1 MNHEY, CDR2 SVGEGT. CDR3 loop: CASSYSLRSDTTGQPQHF. The CDR3 DNA follows: TGTGCCAGCAGTTACTCACTGCGGTCGGACACGACGGGGCAGCCCCAGCATTTT.

Concerning this clone: Other DNA sequences of this sample code for an identical CDR3. The chain recombines TRBV15 with TRBJ2-5; a weak D match, TRBD1 (6 bases). V was cut by 0 bases and J by 2 bases, with 10 bases left in between. The CDR3 runs 15 residues. Germline lookup yields CDR1 LNHNV and CDR2 YYDKDF (reference sequence). The CDR3 sequence: CATSRDRGGQETQYF. The CDR3 DNA sequence: TGTGCCACCAGCAGAGATCGAGGGGGACAAGAGACCCAGTACTTC.

V gene TRBV5-6 combines with J gene TRBJ2-2; 10 bases align to TRBD2. In germline, CDR1 is SGHDT, CDR2 YYEEEE. The J segment lost 1 base and the V segment lost 1 base, leaving 4 bases of the junction unmatched. The CDR3 totals 17 residues. The CDR3 sequence is CASSLPASGGNTGELFF. CDR3 sequence (DNA): TGTGCCAGCAGCTTGCCGGCTAGCGGGGGGAACACCGGGGAGCTGTTTTTT. The full variable domain, rest sourced from reference TRBV5-6 and TRBJ2-2, is DAGVTQSPTHLIKTRGQQVTLRCSPKSGHDTVSWYQQALGQGPQFIFQYYEEEERQRGNFPDRFSGHQFPNYSSELNVNALLLGDSALYLCASSLPASGGNTGELFFGEGSRLTVL.

This chain joins TRBV2 and TRBJ2-1; 12 bases are a match to TRBD1. There are 15 residues in the CDR3. CDR1 and CDR2 (germline): SNHLY, FYNNEI. The V gene end was trimmed by 5 bases and the J gene end by 7 bases; junction bases not matched to a gene: 6. CDR3 residues: CASSPGQGARNEQFF. The CDR3 region has the DNA TGTGCCAGCAGTCCGGGACAGGGGGCGAGGAATGAGCAGTTCTTC. The variable domain in full, with the rest retrieved from reference TRBV2 and TRBJ2-1, is EPEVTQTPSHQVTQMGQEVILRCVPISNHLYFYWYRQILGQKVEFLVSFYNNEISEKSEIFDDQFSVERPDGSNFTLKIRSTKLEDSAMYFCASSPGQGARNEQFFGPGTRLTVL.

This chain joins TRBV28 and TRBJ2-2; 10 bases match TRBD2. The ends lost 8 bases at V and 3 bases at J; junction bases unmatched: 6. The CDR3 length is 15 residues. Germline V CDR1 and CDR2: MDHEN, SYDVKM. CDR3 residues: CASSLAGVDTGELFF. CDR3 nucleotides: TGTGCCAGCTCCCTAGCGGGGGTTGACACCGGGGAGCTGTTTTTT.

This rearrangement joins TRBV9 to TRBJ1-2, with a possible D match to TRBD1 (5 bases). In germline, CDR1 is SGDLS, CDR2 YYNGEE. The CDR3 extends over 14 amino acids. V was trimmed by 4 bases and J by 6 bases, leaving 16 bases between them. The chain's CDR3 is CASSPVGVLDGYTF. The CDR3 nucleotides are TGTGCCAGCAGCCCCGTGGGGGTTTTGGATGGCTACACCTTC.

This rearrangement joins TRBV2 to TRBJ2-3; 7 bases are shared with TRBD2. The germline CDR1 and CDR2 sequences are SNHLY and FYNNEI. The CDR3 sequence is 17 residues long. The J segment lost 8 bases and the V segment lost 4 bases, leaving 18 bases of the junction unmatched. DNA for the CDR3: TGTGCCAGCAGTGCCCGGGACTACGCCCGCCTGGGGGGTACGCAGTATTTT. Protein product: CASSARDYARLGGTQYF.

This clone appeared once. The chain uses TRBV19 and TRBJ1-2, with 8 nucleotides matching TRBD1. The CDR3 length is 14 residues. Germline CDR1 reads LNHDA; CDR2 reads SQIVND (reference sequence). V shed 2 bases, J shed 10 bases, and the junction held 9 bases outside the gene matches. The CDR3 region has the DNA TGTGCCAGTAGTATATGGACCCACCAGGGGGCCTACACCTTC. Its translation: CASSIWTHQGAYTF.